This TCR beta chain was captured by sequencing in a study of T cell changes during pregnancy in multiple sclerosis. Some clones are missing from TCRdb's copy, which holds only in-frame ones; the method was immunoSEQ multiplex PCR. The profile shows roughly 90,000 clones, 90% to 95% of them singletons. Material: peripheral blood, obtained in the third trimester of pregnancy. This sequence was found in a female donor with multiple sclerosis, enrolled in a pregnancy study.

In nucleotides, the CDR3 is TGTGCCAGCAGCCCAGACCAGGGGGCTCGGGGCTACACCTTC. Amino acids: CASSPDQGARGYTF. J is TRBJ1-2 and V is TRBV2, with TRBD1 identical over 8 bases. CDR3 length: 14 amino acids. V gave up 6 bases and J gave up 8 bases; unmatched junction bases: 11. Germline V gene sequence: CDR1 SNHLY, CDR2 FYNNEI.